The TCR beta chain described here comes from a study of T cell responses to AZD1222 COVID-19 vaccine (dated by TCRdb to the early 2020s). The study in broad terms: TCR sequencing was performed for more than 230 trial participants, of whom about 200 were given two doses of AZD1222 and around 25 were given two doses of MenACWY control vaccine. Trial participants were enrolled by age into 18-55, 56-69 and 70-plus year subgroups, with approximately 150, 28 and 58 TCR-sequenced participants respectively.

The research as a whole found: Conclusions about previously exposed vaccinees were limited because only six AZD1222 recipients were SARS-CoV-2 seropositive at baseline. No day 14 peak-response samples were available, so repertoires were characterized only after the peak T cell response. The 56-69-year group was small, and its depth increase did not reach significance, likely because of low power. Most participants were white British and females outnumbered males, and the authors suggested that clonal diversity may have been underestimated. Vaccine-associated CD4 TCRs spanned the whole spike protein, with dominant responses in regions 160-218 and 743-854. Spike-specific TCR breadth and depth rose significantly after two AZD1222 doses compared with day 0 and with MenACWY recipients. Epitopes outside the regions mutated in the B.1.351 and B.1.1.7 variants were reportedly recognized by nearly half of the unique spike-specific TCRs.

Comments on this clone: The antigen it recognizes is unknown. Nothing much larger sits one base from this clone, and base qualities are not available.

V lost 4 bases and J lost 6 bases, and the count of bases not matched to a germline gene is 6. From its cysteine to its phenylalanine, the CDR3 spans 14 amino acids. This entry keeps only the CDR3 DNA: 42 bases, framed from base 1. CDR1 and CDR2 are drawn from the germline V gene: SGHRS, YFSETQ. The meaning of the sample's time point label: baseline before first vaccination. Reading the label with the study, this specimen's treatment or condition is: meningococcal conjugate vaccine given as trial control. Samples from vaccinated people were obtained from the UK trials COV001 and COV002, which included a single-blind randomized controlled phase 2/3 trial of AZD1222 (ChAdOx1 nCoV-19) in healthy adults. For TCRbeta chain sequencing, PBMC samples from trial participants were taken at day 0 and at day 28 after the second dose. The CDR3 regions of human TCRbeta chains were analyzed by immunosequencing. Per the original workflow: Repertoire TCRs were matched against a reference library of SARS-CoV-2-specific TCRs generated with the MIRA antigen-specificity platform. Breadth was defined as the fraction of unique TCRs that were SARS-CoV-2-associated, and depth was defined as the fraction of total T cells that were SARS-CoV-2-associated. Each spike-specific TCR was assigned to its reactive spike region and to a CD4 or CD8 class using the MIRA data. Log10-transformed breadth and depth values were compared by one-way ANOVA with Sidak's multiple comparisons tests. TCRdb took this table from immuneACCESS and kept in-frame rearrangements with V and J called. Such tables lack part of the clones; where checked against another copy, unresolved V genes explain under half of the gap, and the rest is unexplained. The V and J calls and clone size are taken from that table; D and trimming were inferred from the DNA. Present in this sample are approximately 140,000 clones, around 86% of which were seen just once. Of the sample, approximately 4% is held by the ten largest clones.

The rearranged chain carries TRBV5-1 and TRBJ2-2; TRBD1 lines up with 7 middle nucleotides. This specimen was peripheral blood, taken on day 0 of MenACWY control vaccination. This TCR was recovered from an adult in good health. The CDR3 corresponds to CASSIKTGSGELFF. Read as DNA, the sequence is TGCGCCAGCAGCATTAAGACAGGGTCCGGGGAGCTGTTTTTT.